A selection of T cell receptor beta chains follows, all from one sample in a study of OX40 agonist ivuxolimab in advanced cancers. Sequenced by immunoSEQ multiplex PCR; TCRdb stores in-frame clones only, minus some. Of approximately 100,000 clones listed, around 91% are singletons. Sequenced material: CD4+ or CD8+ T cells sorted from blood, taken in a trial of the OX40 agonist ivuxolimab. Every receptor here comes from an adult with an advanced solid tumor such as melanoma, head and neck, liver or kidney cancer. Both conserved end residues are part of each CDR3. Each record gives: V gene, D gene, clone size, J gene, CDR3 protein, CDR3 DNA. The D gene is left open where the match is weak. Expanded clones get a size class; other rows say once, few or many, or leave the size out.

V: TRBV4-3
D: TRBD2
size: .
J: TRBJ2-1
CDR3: CASSLQGGSYNEQFF
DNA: TGCGCCAGCAGCCTCCAGGGAGGGTCCTACAATGAGCAGTTCTTC

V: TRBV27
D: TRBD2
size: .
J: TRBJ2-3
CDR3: CASSRLAGTTDTQYF
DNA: TGTGCCAGCAGTCGACTAGCGGGTACCACAGATACGCAGTATTTT

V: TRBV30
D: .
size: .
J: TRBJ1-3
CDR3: CAWSVRRTIYF
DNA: TGTGCCTGGAGTGTACGACGCACCATATATTTT

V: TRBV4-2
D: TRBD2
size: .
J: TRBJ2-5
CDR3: CASSQSIGGRRSEETQYF
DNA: TGTGCCAGCAGCCAAAGCATTGGCGGGAGAAGGTCGGAAGAGACCCAGTACTTC

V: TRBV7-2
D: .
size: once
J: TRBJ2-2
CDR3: CASSLVGTGSIGELFF
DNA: TGTGCCAGCAGCTTAGTAGGTACAGGGAGTATCGGGGAGCTGTTTTTT

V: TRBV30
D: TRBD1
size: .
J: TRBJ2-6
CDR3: CAWGPDRGNRRANVLTF
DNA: TGTGCCTGGGGGCCCGACAGGGGTAATCGTCGGGCCAACGTCCTGACTTTC

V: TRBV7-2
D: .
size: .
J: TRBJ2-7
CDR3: CASSSNPQVVNEQYF
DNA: TGTGCCAGCAGCTCCAACCCACAGGTGGTGAACGAGCAGTACTTC

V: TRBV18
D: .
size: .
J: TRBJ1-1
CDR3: CASSPLSKDSSEAFF
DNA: TGTGCCAGCTCACCACTAAGTAAGGACTCCTCTGAAGCTTTCTTT

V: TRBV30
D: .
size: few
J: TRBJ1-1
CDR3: CAWKWDMNTEAFF
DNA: TGTGCCTGGAAATGGGACATGAACACTGAAGCTTTCTTT

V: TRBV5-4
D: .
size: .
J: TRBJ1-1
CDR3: CASSLNTVWTEAFF
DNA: TGTGCCAGCAGCTTGAATACGGTTTGGACTGAAGCTTTCTTT

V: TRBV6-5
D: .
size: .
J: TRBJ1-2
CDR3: CASSYEGVTYGYTF
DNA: TGTGCCAGCAGTTACGAGGGAGTCACCTATGGCTACACCTTC

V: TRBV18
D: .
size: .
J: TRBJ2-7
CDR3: CASSAGTYNEQYF
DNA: TGTGCCAGCTCTGCCGGGACATATAACGAGCAGTACTTC

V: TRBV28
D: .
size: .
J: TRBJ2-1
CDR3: CASRWRWNEQFF
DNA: TGTGCCAGCCGCTGGAGGTGGAATGAGCAGTTCTTC

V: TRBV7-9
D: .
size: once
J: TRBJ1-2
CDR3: CASSLGGSQSNYGYTF
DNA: TGTGCCAGCAGCTTAGGCGGCAGCCAATCTAACTATGGCTACACCTTC

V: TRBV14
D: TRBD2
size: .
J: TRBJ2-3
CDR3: CASSQSKRGHTDTQYF
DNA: TGTGCCAGCAGCCAAAGTAAGCGGGGGCACACAGATACGCAGTATTTT

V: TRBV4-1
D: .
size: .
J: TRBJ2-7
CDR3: CASSQQWAYSYEQYF
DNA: TGCGCCAGCAGCCAACAATGGGCGTACTCCTACGAGCAGTACTTC

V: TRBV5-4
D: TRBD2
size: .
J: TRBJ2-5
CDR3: CASSRTSGRVETQYF
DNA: TGTGCCAGCAGCCGGACTAGCGGGAGGGTGGAGACCCAGTACTTC

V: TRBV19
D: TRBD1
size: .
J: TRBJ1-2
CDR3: CASSDRDRVYGYTF
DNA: TGTGCCAGTAGTGACCGGGACAGGGTCTATGGCTACACCTTC

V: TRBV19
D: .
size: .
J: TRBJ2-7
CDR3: CASSMGLEQYF
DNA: TGTGCCAGTAGTATGGGGCTCGAGCAGTACTTC

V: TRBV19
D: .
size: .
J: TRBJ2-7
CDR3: CASSIASGTYEQYF
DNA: TGTGCCAGTAGTATAGCATCCGGGACCTACGAGCAGTACTTC

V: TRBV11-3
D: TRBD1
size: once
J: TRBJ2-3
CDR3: CASSSGQTSTDTQYF
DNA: TGTGCCAGCAGCTCGGGACAGACTAGCACAGATACGCAGTATTTT

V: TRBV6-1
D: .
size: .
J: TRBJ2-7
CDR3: CASSYTVPYEQYF
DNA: TGTGCCAGCAGTTATACGGTCCCCTACGAGCAGTACTTC

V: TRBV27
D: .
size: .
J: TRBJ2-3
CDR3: CASRFKIAGTDTQYF
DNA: TGTGCCAGCAGGTTTAAAATAGCGGGCACAGATACGCAGTATTTT

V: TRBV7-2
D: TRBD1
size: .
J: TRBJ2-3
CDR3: CASSLAIRGRTDTQYF
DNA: TGTGCCAGCAGCTTAGCGATCAGGGGGCGAACAGATACGCAGTATTTT

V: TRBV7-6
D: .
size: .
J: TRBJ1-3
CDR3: CASSLQGTTGNTIYF
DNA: TGTGCCAGCAGCTTACAGGGGACTACTGGAAACACCATATATTTT